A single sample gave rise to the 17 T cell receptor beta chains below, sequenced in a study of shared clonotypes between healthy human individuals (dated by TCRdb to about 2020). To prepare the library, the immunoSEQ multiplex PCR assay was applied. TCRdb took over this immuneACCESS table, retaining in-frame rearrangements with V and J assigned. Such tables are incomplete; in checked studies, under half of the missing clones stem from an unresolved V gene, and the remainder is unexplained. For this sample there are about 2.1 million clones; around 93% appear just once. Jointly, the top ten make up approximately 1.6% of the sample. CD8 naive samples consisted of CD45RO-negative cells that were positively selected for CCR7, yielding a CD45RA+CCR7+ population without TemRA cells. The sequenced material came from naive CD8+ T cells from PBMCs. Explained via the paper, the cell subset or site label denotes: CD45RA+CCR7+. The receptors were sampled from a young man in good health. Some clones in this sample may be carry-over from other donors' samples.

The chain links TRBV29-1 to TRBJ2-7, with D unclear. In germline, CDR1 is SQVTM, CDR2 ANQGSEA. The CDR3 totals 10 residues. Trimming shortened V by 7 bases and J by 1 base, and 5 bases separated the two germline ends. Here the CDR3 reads CSAGSYEQYF. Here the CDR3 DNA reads TGCAGCGCCGGTTCCTACGAGCAGTACTTC.

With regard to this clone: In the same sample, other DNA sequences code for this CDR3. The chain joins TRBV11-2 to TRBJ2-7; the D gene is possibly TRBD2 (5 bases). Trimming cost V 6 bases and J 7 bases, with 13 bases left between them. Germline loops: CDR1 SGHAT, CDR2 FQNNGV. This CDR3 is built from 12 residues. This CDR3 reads CASSQVPGEQYF. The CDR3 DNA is TGTGCCAGCAGTCAAGTCCCGGGAGAGCAGTACTTC.

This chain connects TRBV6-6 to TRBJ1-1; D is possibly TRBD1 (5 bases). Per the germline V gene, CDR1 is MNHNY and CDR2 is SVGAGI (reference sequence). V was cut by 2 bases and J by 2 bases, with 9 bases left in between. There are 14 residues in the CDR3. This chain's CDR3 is CASSYLTANTEAFF. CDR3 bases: TGTGCCAGCAGTTACCTGACAGCTAACACTGAAGCTTTCTTT.

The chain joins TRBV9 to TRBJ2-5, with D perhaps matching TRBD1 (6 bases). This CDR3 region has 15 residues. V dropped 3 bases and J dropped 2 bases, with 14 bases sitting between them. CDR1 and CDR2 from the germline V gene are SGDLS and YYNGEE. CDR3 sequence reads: CASSARQDHQETQYF. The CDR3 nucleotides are TGTGCCAGCAGCGCCCGACAGGACCATCAAGAGACCCAGTACTTC.

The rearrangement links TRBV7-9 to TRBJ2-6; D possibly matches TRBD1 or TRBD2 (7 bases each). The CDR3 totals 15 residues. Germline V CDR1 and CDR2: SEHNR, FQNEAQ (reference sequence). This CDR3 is CAGRGPYSGANVLTF. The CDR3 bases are TGTGCGGGGAGGGGGCCCTACTCTGGGGCCAACGTCCTGACTTTC.

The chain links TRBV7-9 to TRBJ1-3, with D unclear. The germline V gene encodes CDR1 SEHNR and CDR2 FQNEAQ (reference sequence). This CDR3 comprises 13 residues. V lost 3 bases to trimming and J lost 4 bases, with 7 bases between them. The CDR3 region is CASSFPGGNTIYF. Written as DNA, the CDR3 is TGTGCCAGCAGCTTCCCCGGAGGAAACACCATATATTTT. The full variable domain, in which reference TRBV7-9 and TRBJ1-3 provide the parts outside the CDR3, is DTGVSQNPRHKITKRGQNVTFRCDPISEHNRLYWYRQTLGQGPEFLTYFQNEAQLEKSRLLSDRFSAERPKGSFSTLEIQRTEQGDSAMYLCASSFPGGNTIYFGEGSWLTVV.

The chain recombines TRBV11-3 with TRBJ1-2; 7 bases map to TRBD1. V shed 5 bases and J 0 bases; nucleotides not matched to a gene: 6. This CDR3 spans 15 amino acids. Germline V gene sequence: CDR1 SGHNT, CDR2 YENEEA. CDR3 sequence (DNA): TGTGCCAGCAGCACCCGACAGGGCCCTAACTATGGCTACACCTTC. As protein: CASSTRQGPNYGYTF. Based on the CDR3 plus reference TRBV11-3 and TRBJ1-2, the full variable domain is EAGVVQSPRYKIIEKKQPVAFWCNPISGHNTLYWYLQNLGQGPELLIRYENEEAVDDSQLPKDRFSAERLKGVDSTLKIQPAELGDSAVYLCASSTRQGPNYGYTFGSGTRLTVV.

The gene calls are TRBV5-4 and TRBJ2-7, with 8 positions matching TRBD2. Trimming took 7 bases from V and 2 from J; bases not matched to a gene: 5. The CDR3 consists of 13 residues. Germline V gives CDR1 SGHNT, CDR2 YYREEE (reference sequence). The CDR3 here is CASGSGSPYEQYF. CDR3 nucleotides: TGTGCCAGCGGGAGCGGGAGTCCCTACGAGCAGTACTTC.

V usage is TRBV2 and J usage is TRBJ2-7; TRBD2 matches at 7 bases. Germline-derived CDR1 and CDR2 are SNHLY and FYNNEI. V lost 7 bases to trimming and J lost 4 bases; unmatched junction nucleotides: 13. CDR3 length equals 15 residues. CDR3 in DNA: TGTGCCAGCATCCTGAACCGGGACTACTCATACGAGCAGTACTTC. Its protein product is CASILNRDYSYEQYF.

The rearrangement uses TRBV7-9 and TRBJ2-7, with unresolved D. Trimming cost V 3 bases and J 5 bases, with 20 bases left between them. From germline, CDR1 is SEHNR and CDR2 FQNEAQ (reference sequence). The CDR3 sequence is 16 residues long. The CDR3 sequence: CASSLESGQAMDEQYF. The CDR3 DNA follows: TGTGCCAGCAGCTTGGAGTCCGGGCAGGCTATGGACGAGCAGTACTTC.

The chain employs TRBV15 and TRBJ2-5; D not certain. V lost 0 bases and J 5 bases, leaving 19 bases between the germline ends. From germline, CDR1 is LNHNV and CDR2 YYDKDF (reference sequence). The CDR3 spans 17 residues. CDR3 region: CATSRDGPKPTSETQYF. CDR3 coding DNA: TGTGCCACCAGCAGAGATGGCCCCAAACCCACGTCGGAGACCCAGTACTTC.

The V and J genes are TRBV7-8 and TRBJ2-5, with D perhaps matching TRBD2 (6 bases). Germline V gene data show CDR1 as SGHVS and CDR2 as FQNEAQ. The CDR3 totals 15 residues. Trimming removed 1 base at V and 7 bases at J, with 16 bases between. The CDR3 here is CASSLEERGLRTQYF. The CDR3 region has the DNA TGTGCCAGCAGCTTAGAGGAAAGGGGACTTAGGACCCAGTACTTC.

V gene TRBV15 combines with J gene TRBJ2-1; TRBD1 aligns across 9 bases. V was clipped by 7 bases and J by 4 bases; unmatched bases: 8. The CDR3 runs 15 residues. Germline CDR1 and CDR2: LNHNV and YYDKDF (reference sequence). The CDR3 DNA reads TGTGCCACCACCTCTGACAGGGGGTTTTACAATGAGCAGTTCTTC. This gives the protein CATTSDRGFYNEQFF.

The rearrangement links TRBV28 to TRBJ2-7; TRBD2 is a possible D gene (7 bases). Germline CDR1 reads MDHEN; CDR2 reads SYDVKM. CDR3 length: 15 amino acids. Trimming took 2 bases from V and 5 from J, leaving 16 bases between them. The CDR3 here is CASSLIRGATHEQYF. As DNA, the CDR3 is TGTGCCAGCAGTTTAATTCGGGGGGCGACCCACGAGCAGTACTTC.

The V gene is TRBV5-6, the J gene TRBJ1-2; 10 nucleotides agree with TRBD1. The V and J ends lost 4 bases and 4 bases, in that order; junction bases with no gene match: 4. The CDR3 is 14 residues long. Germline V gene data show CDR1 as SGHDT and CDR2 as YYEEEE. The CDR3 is CASSLGQGSYGYTF. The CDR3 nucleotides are TGTGCCAGCAGCCTGGGACAGGGGTCCTATGGCTACACCTTC. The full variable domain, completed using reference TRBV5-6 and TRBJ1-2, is DAGVTQSPTHLIKTRGQQVTLRCSPKSGHDTVSWYQQALGQGPQFIFQYYEEEERQRGNFPDRFSGHQFPNYSSELNVNALLLGDSALYLCASSLGQGSYGYTFGSGTRLTVV.

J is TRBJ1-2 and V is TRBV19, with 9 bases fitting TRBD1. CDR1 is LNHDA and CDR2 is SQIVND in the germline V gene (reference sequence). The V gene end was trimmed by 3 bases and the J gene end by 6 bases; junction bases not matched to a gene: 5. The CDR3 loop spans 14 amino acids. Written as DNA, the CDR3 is TGTGCCAGTAGTATGTGGACAGGGGTTAATGGCTACACCTTC. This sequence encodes CASSMWTGVNGYTF.

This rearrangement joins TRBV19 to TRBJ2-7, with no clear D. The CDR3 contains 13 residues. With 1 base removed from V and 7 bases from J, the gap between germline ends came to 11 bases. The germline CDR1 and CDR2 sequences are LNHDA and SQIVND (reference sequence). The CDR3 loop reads CASSIVMRREQYF. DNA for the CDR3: TGTGCCAGTAGTATAGTAATGCGGCGGGAGCAGTACTTC.